One sample yielded the 24 T cell receptor beta chains listed below, sequenced in a study of blood T cells in healthy people across ages. A second PCR, run for about 7 to 11 cycles, used a sample-barcoded 5' primer plus a J-beta primer mix. TCRdb re-called the 5' RACE reads with MiXCR, one entry per CDR3 protein. The table shows 1.4 million to 1.5 million distinct CDR3 sequences, with 40% to 50% occurring only once. Sample: blood. Receptors were obtained from a woman aged 18 to 35 in good health.

The chain recombines TRBV11-2 with TRBJ1-2; TRBD1 aligns across 7 bases. The CDR3 is 13 amino acids. J was trimmed by 8 bases and V by 6 bases; bases with no gene match: 9. Germline V gene data show CDR1 as SGHAT and CDR2 as FQNNGV. The CDR3 sequence: CASRPAGGHGYTF. DNA of the CDR3: TGTGCCAGCAGACCCGCAGGGGGTCACGGCTACACCTTC. Full variable domain (rest looked up from reference TRBV11-2 and TRBJ1-2): EAGVAQSPRYKIIEKRQSVAFWCNPISGHATLYWYQQILGQGPKLLIQFQNNGVVDDSQLPKDRFSAERLKGVDSTLKIQPAKLEDSAVYLCASRPAGGHGYTFGSGTRLTVV.

This clonotype was counted once. This chain joins TRBV14 and TRBJ1-6, with D possibly matching TRBD1 (5 bases). The V gene lost 4 bases and the J gene lost 0 bases, with 10 bases spanning the gap. Germline V gene data show CDR1 as SGHDN and CDR2 as FVKESK. CDR3 length: 16 residues. In DNA form, the CDR3 reads TGTGCCAGCAGCCCCAGCGGGGCCTCCTATAATTCACCCCTCCACTTT. Translation: CASSPSGASYNSPLHF.

V usage is TRBV24-1 and J usage is TRBJ2-1, with D perhaps matching TRBD1 (6 bases). TRBJ2-7 matches the DNA end more closely, so the J call is doubtful. Germline V gene lookup returns CDR1 KGHDR and CDR2 SFDVKD. The length of the CDR3 is 15 residues. The CDR3 bases are TGTGCCACCAGTGACCCCAGACAGGACCACAATGAGCAGTACTTC. It codes for CATSDPRQDHNEQYF.

This clonotype was seen more than once but under ten times. The junction shows a germline mismatch at one end, possibly a read error. The gene calls are TRBV7-2 and TRBJ2-7; D possibly corresponds to TRBD1 (5 bases). Germline V lookup: CDR1 SGHTA, CDR2 FQGNSA. CDR3 size: 14 residues. The CDR3 loop reads CASSYLTASNEQYF. In nucleotides, the CDR3 is TGTGCCAGCAGCTATTTGACAGCCTCCAACGAGCAGTACTTC. Complete variable domain (other parts from reference TRBV7-2 and TRBJ2-7): GAGVSQSPSNKVTEKGKDVELRCDPISGHTALYWYRQSLGQGLEFLIYFQGNSAPDKSGLPSDRFSAERTGGSVSTLTIQRTQQEDSAVYLCASSYLTASNEQYFGPGTRLTVT.

Only a few counts were recorded for this clonotype. The chain joins TRBV5-4 to TRBJ2-1; D is perhaps TRBD1 (6 bases). CDR1 is SGHNT and CDR2 is YYREEE in the germline V gene (reference sequence). The CDR3 covers 19 residues. V was cut by 1 base and J by 1 base, with 21 bases left in between. The CDR3 DNA sequence: TGTGCCAGCAGCTTGCCGGAAACAGGGTTTTGGGAGTCCTACAATGAGCAGTTCTTC. This sequence encodes CASSLPETGFWESYNEQFF.

The CDR3 nucleotides are TGTGCCAGCAGCGAGGAGGGAGCCAGCACAGATACGCAGTATTTT. Its protein is CASSEEGASTDTQYF. This chain connects TRBV21-1 to TRBJ2-3; whether TRBD2, the table's D call, matches the DNA was not checked. TRBV21-1 is annotated as a pseudogene. The CDR3 has 15 amino acids.

Details on this clonotype: Relative to the germline gene, one junction end is altered; a read error may explain this. The rearrangement joins TRBV13 to TRBJ2-5, with 9 bases identical to TRBD1. CDR1 is PRHDT and CDR2 is FYEKMQ in the germline V gene (reference sequence). The CDR3 totals 14 residues. CDR3 in DNA: TGTGTCAGCAGCCTAGGGACAGGGAGGGAGACCCAGTACTTC. Translating it yields CVSSLGTGRETQYF. The full variable domain, in which reference TRBV13 and TRBJ2-5 provide the parts outside the CDR3, is AAGVIQSPRHLIKEKRETATLKCYPIPRHDTVYWYQQGPGQDPQFLISFYEKMQSDKGSIPDRFSAQQFSDYHSELNMSSLELGDSALYFCVSSLGTGRETQYFGPGTRLLVL.

This chain uses TRBV7-2 with TRBJ2-5, with TRBD2 matching over 9 bases. Germline CDR1 reads SGHTA; CDR2 reads FQGNSA. V shed 4 bases and J 11 bases; nucleotides not matched to a gene: 14. This CDR3 contains 15 residues. CDR3 residues: CASSSIAGAGDEQYF. The CDR3 DNA is TGTGCCAGCAGCTCCATAGCGGGAGCCGGCGATGAGCAGTACTTC.

This clonotype appeared once. The chain couples TRBV7-2 to TRBJ2-5, with unresolved D. V shed 1 base and J shed 11 bases, with 17 bases lying between them. In germline, CDR1 is SGHTA, CDR2 FQGNSA. This CDR3 has 14 residues. CDR3 nucleotides: TGTGCCAGCAGCTTAGAGGCGGTTGTTTATGAGCAGTACTTC. Its translation is CASSLEAVVYEQYF.

The V gene is TRBV9, the J gene TRBJ2-7; TRBD1 might be the D (5 bases). CDR1 and CDR2 (germline): SGDLS, YYNGEE. The CDR3 is 13 residues long. Trimming shortened V by 4 bases and J by 4 bases, and 12 bases separated the two germline ends. The DNA for the CDR3 is TGTGCCAGCAGCCAGGGTCCTAATTACGAGCAGTACTTC. Translating it yields CASSQGPNYEQYF.

The rearrangement links TRBV9 to TRBJ1-5; D unclear. Germline V gives CDR1 SGDLS, CDR2 YYNGEE. The CDR3 length is 13 residues. V lost 0 bases to trimming and J lost 7 bases, with 8 bases between them. CDR3 residues: CASSVGSEQPQHF. DNA for the CDR3: TGTGCCAGCAGCGTAGGGTCGGAACAGCCCCAGCATTTT.

The genes are TRBV7-2 and TRBJ2-5; TRBD2 aligns across 12 bases. After removal of 1 base from V and 5 bases from J, the junction contained 8 bases not matched to a gene. CDR3 length equals 17 residues. Germline V gene lookup returns CDR1 SGHTA and CDR2 FQGNSA. CDR3 sequence reads: CASSLDPLAGGRETQYF. CDR3 DNA sequence: TGTGCCAGCAGCTTAGACCCCCTAGCGGGAGGGCGGGAGACCCAGTACTTC.

This clonotype appeared once. Germline and junction disagree at one end, which may indicate a read error. The chain carries TRBV14 and TRBJ2-1, with D tentatively TRBD1 (6 bases). Looked up from germline, CDR1 is SGHDN and CDR2 is FVKESK. The CDR3 is made up of 11 amino acids. CDR3 protein: CASSQDGQRVF. Here the CDR3 DNA reads TGTGCCAGCAGCCAAGACGGACAGAGGGTCTTC.

This clonotype was observed a handful of times. The V and J genes are TRBV6-1 and TRBJ2-7; possible D gene TRBD1, 5 bases. This CDR3 is built from 13 residues. The V and J ends lost 5 bases and 4 bases respectively, with 12 bases between them. CDR1 and CDR2 from the germline V gene are MNHNS and SASEGT. The CDR3 DNA sequence: TGTGCCAGCAGTAAACTGGACATGTACGAGCAGTACTTC. Amino acid sequence: CASSKLDMYEQYF.

This clonotype has a handful of counts. The chain combines TRBV21-1 with TRBJ1-4; whether TRBD1, the table's D call, matches the DNA was not checked. TRBV21-1 is a listed pseudogene. The CDR3 sequence is 15 residues long. The DNA of the CDR3 is TGTGCCAGCCCTAAACAGGGGCAGGGTAGTGAAAAACTGTTTTTT. This encodes CASPKQGQGSEKLFF.

The gene calls are TRBV20-1 and TRBJ2-3; possibly TRBD2 for D (5 bases). The germline V gene has CDR1 DFQATT and CDR2 SNEGSKA (reference sequence). V dropped 3 bases and J dropped 2 bases, with 12 bases sitting between them. The CDR3 covers 14 residues. The DNA of the CDR3 is TGCAGTGCTAGCGGGATCCCTTACACAGATACGCAGTATTTT. Translated: CSASGIPYTDTQYF.

Turning to this clonotype: At one boundary the junction diverges from the germline segment, which might be a read error. J is TRBJ2-1 and V is TRBV12-3 or TRBV12-4; D unclear. The J call may be faulty, since TRBJ2-7 better matches the DNA end. This CDR3 has 12 amino acids. CDR3: CVSSFPGNEQYF. The CDR3 DNA is TGTGTCAGCAGCTTCCCAGGAAATGAGCAGTACTTC.

This chain links TRBV2 with TRBJ1-3; no firm D call. This CDR3 contains 15 residues. The V end lost 8 bases, the J end lost 0 bases, and 14 bases lay between the germline ends. Germline V gene data show CDR1 as SNHLY and CDR2 as FYNNEI. The CDR3 spells CASQYPGSSGNTIYF. The CDR3, as DNA: TGTGCCAGCCAATACCCGGGGAGCTCTGGAAACACCATATATTTT.

The V gene is TRBV4-1, the J gene TRBJ1-2; D is uncertain. The germline CDR1 and CDR2 sequences are MGHRA and YSYEKL. Trimming cost V 1 base and J 1 base, with 13 bases left between them. CDR3 length: 16 amino acids. CDR3 loop: CASSQGEGRYNYGYTF. The CDR3 nucleotides read TGCGCCAGCAGCCAAGGGGAAGGGCGCTATAACTATGGCTACACCTTC.

V and J are TRBV5-5 and TRBJ2-1, with 13 bases that match TRBD2. Germline lookup yields CDR1 SGHKS and CDR2 YYEKEE (reference sequence). The ends lost 0 bases at V and 10 bases at J; junction bases unmatched: 4. CDR3 length: 15 residues. The CDR3 region is CASSLAGLAGNEQFF. The CDR3 bases are TGTGCCAGCAGCTTGGCGGGACTAGCGGGAAACGAGCAGTTCTTC.

This chain links TRBV4-2 with TRBJ2-7; possible D gene TRBD1, 5 bases. Trimming took off 0 bases at V and 0 bases at J, with 12 bases between the two ends. Germline CDR1 is LGHNA and CDR2 is YNFKEQ. The CDR3 covers 16 residues. CDR3 DNA: TGTGCCAGCAGCCAAGATCTGAGACAGAGCTCCTACGAGCAGTACTTC. Translating it yields CASSQDLRQSSYEQYF.

The genes are TRBV4-1 and TRBJ2-1; 14 nucleotides align to TRBD2. The DNA end favors TRBJ2-7, so the J call may be wrong. The CDR3 extends over 19 amino acids. Germline values: CDR1 MGHRA, CDR2 YSYEKL. Here the CDR3 reads CASSHTQGGTSGRNYEQYF. CDR3 sequence (DNA): TGCGCCAGCAGCCATACACAAGGGGGGACTAGCGGGAGAAACTACGAGCAGTACTTC.

This chain uses TRBV10-3 with TRBJ1-1; 7 bases fit TRBD1. V dropped 5 bases and J dropped 2; count of bases not matched to a gene: 5. The CDR3 has 14 residues. Germline V gives CDR1 ENHRY, CDR2 SYGVKD. Here the CDR3 reads CAISPTGANTEAFF. CDR3 nucleotides: TGTGCCATCAGTCCTACAGGGGCTAACACTGAAGCTTTCTTT.

This chain connects TRBV9 to TRBJ2-1; 7 bases fit TRBD2. J gave up 1 base and V 3 bases, and 4 bases lay outside the gene matches. CDR3 length equals 15 residues. Germline V gives CDR1 SGDLS, CDR2 YYNGEE. The CDR3 here is CASSDSGVSYNEQFF. The CDR3 region has the DNA TGTGCCAGCAGCGACAGCGGGGTTTCCTACAATGAGCAGTTCTTC.